This TCR beta chain was recorded in a study of follicular helper T cells after annual influenza vaccination. Study context: Across the 2013-2014, 2014-2015 and 2015-2016 vaccination seasons, some subjects were resampled.

The time point denotes: 2014-2015 season, pre-vaccination. Adults received seasonal inactivated influenza vaccine, with sorted blood CD4 subsets sequenced before and after. Sorted cTfh were non-naive CD4+CXCR5+PD-1+, either ICOS+CD38+ or ICOS-CD38-. Sequencing of TCRB used Survey level resolution. Clones were read by immunoSEQ multiplex PCR, and TCRdb kept only the in-frame ones, dropping some. The sample holds 27,000 or so clones, approximately 80% seen once. Germline trimming cut 3 bases from V and 11 bases from J; bases unmatched to any gene: 10. CDR3 length: 14 amino acids. The germline CDR1 and CDR2 sequences are GTSNPN and SVGIG (reference sequence).

Sequences were derived from CXCR5+ CD38- circulating T follicular helper cells from blood, sampled on the day of influenza vaccination. The subset was: circulating Tfh, non-naive CD4+CXCR5+PD-1+ (ICOS+CD38+ or ICOS-CD38-). This TCR was recovered from an adult who received the influenza vaccine. The chain employs TRBV30 and TRBJ2-5, with 12 positions matching TRBD1. The CDR3 loop reads CAWSRGQGAGEQYF. DNA of the CDR3: TGTGCCTGGAGCCGGGGACAGGGGGCGGGTGAGCAGTACTTC.